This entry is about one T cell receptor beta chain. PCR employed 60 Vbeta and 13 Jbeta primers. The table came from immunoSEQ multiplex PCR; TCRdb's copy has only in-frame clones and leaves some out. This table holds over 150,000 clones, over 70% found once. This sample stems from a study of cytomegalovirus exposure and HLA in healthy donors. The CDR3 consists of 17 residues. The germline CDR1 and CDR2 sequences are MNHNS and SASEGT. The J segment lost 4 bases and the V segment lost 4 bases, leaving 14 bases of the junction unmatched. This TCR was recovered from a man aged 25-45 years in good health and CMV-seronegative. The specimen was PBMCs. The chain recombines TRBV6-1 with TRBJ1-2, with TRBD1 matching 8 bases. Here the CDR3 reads CASSVFETGEGSYGYTF. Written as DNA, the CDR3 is TGTGCCAGCAGTGTTTTCGAGACAGGGGAGGGTAGCTATGGCTACACCTTC.